This T cell receptor beta chain was profiled in a study of blood T cell repertoires in COVID-19. Source study methods: Reference gene primer amplification yielded estimated nucleated cell counts. Profiling relied on immunoSEQ multiplex PCR, and the TCRdb table lists in-frame clones only, not all of them. From that table come the V and J calls and clone size; the DNA was used to work out D and trimming. The data show about 17,000 clones, with approximately 90% seen just once and 3.5% to 5% held by the top ten. This CDR3 region has 15 residues. Germline CDR1 is SGHVS and CDR2 is FNYEAQ. V was shortened by 5 bases and J by 6 bases, with 14 bases between the two germline ends.

Material: peripheral blood. The receptor was isolated from a man in his 60s with active COVID-19. This rearrangement joins TRBV7-6 to TRBJ1-6; the D is unclear. The CDR3 DNA is TGTGCCAGCAGCCTGCGGCCCACCGCTAATTCACCCCTCCACTTT. Protein product: CASSLRPTANSPLHF.